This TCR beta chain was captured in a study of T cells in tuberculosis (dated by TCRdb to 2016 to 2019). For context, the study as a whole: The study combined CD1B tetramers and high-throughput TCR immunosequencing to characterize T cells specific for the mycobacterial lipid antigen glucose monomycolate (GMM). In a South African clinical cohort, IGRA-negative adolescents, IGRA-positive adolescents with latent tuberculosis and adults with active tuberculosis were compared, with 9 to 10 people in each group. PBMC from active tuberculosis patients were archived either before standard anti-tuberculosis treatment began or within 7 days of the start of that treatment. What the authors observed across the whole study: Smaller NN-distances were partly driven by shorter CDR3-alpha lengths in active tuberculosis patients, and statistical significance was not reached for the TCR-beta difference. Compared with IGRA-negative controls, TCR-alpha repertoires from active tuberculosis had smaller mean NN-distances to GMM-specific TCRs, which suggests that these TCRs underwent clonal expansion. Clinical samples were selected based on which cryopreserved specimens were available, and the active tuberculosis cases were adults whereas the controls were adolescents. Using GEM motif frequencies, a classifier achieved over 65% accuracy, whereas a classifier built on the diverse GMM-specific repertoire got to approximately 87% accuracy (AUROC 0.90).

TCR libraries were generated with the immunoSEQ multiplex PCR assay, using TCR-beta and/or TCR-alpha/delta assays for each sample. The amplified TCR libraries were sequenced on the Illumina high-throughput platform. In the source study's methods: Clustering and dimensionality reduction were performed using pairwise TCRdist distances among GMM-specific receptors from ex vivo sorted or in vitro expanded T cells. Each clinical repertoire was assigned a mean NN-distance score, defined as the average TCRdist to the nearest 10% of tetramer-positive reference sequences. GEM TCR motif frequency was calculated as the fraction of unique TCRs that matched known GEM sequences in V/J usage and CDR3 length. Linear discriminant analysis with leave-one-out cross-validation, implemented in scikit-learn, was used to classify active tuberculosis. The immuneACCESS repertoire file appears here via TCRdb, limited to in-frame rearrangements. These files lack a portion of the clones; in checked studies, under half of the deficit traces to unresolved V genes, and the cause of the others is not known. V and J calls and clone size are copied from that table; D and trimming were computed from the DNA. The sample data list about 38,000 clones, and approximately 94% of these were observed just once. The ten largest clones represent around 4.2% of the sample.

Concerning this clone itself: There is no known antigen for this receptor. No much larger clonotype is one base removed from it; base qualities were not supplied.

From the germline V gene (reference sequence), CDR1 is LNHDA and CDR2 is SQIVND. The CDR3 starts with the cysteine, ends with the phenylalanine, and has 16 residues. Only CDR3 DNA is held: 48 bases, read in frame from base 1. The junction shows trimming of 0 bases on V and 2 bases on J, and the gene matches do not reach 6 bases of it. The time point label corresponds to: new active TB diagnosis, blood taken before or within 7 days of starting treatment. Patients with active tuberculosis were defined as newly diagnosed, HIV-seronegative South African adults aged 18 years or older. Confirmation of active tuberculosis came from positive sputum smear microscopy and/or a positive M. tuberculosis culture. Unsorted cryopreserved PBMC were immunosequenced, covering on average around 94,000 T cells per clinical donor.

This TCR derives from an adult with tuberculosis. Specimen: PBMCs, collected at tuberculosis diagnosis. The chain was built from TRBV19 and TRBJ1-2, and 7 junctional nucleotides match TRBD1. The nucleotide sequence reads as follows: TGTGCCAGTAGTATAGATCTCGAGACAGGGAACTATGGCTACACCTTC. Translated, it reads CASSIDLETGNYGYTF.